This T cell receptor (beta chain) was found in a study of shared clonotypes between healthy human individuals (dated by TCRdb to the early 2020s). For the study in its entirety: A few men and two women, aged 18 to 49 years, made up the cohort. For each donor, CD4 naive and CD4 memory were each run on three plates, CD8 naive on two plates, and CD8 memory on one plate. Between about 0.94 and 10 billion PBMCs per donor were obtained by leukapheresis. To increase sequencing depth and limit assay-specific biases, TCR repertoire library preparation and sequencing were carried out by different laboratories using diverse techniques. Blood TCR repertoires of about 5 healthy adults were deeply sequenced to estimate repertoire size and the extent of clonotype sharing between individuals.

Using the deep immunoSEQ assay, TCR CDR3 regions were amplified from genomic DNA by multiplex PCR. Extracted genomic DNA from each cell subset was distributed evenly across all wells of several immunoSEQ 96-well plates, and each plate was treated as a replicate. For sorted subsets, each replicate PCR was loaded with approximately 0.2 ug genomic DNA, equivalent to 25,000 to 30,000 T cell genomes. The purified libraries were quantified using a Qubit 3.0 fluorometer, sized with a Bioanalyzer 2100, and then quantified again using the KAPA Library Quantification kit. Every immunoSEQ 96-well plate was sequenced on a dedicated single-read 150-cycle Illumina NextSeq 550 flow cell. The paper's processing steps were these. Because only junctional sequences without quality scores were contained in the immunoSEQ output, filtering matching that applied to full-length reads could not be performed. To assign V/J genes and CDR3, sequences were annotated using PyIR, a Python wrapper for IgBLAST v1.9, with IMGT germline references. Any read was removed if the V/J assignment was weak (E-value above 1e-6), the CDR3 was missing, or the read contained stop codons, out-of-frame junctions, or ambiguous translated residues. V3J clonotypes were defined as sequences sharing the same inferred V gene, J gene, and CDR3 amino acid sequence. The percentage overlap between two repertoires was calculated by dividing the number of shared unique clonotypes by the size of the smaller repertoire. Richness of each repertoire was evaluated using RTK rarefaction, the Chao1 estimator, and Recon v2.1 estimates of unobserved clonotypes. OLGA was used to compute generation probabilities for all TCRbeta clonotypes that the gDNA method yielded from a handful of donors. In its TCRdb copy, this immuneACCESS table keeps in-frame sequences only and misses some clones. Where compared with another copy, unresolved V genes explain less than half of these, and the others have no known cause. For V, J and clone size, that table is used; D and trimming come from the DNA. This sample holds 2 million to 3 million clones; roughly 93% were observed only once. The leading ten clones occupy approximately 0.37% of the sample.

The donors were healthy, HIV-negative adults with no recently reported acute infections or vaccinations. Only Caucasian adults living in Nashville, Tennessee, USA were represented among the donors. CD4+ T cells were enriched by magnetic negative selection; naive cells were then positively selected on CD45RA, and the negative fraction formed the memory subset. After blood collection by leukapheresis, PBMCs were isolated using Ficoll-Histopaque density gradient centrifugation and then cryopreserved in the vapor phase of liquid nitrogen. Analytical flow cytometry was used to check the purity and quantity of each magnetically sorted T cell population. Each sorted fraction had its genomic DNA isolated and then quantified by UV absorbance on a Nanodrop 2000c. This clone was seen a single time. No cognate antigen has been identified for it. Base qualities are not provided; no much larger clone lies one nucleotide away.

Points the paper makes about the study in general: Sampling was limited to blood, and TCR repertoires in tissue likely differ from TCR repertoires in blood. Naive subsets generally had larger estimated clonotype richness than memory subsets. Compared with non-shared clonotypes, the clonotypes found in all four sorted-subset donors had higher generation probabilities. Pairwise subsampling led to the expectation that sequencing depth would affect the degree of clonotype sharing among donors. Incomplete sequencing was indicated by rarefaction of sorted-subset datasets, despite the large sequencing depth. The genetic and exposure-history diversity represented was limited by the small number of donors. When a few donors were compared, the shared fraction of clonotypes was about 5.4% for naive CD4, around 3.5% for naive CD8, 2.3% for memory CD4, and around 0.37% for memory CD8.

V is shortened by 3 bases, J by 9 bases, and the region joining them spans 10 bases. Via the germline V gene, CDR1 is MRHNA and CDR2 SNTAGT. The CDR3 spans 12 residues, from the cysteine through the phenylalanine. The retained sequence is limited to the CDR3, 36 bases, with the frame set at the first base. The sequence was collected from a man between 18 and 35 years old in good health. Some clones in this sample may be carry-over from other donors' samples. The sequenced material came from naive CD4+ T cells from PBMCs. The sample's cell subset or site label is to be understood as: CD45RA+ positively selected. The rearranged segments are TRBV6-4 and TRBJ2-3; the D gene is perhaps TRBD1, on 5 matching bases. The CDR3 loop reads CASSDSGRTQYF. At the DNA level, the sequence is TGTGCCAGCAGTGATTCAGGGCGAACGCAGTATTTT.